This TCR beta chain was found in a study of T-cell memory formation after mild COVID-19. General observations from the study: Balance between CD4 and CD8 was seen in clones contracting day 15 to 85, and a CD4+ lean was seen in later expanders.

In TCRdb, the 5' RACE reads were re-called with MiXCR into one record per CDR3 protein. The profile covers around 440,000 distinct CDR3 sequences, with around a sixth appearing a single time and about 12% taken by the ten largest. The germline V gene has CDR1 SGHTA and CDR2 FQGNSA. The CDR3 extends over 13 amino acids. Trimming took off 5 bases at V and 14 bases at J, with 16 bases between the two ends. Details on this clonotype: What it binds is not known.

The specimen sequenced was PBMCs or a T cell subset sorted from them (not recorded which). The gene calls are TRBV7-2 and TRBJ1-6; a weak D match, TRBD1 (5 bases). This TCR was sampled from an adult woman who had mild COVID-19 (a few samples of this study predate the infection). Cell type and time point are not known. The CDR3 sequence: CASSPVTAKALHF. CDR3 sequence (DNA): TGTGCCAGCAGCCCTGTGACAGCCAAGGCCCTCCACTTT.